These 15 T cell receptor beta chains share one sample of origin, sequenced in a study of blood T cells in healthy people across ages. PCR was performed a second time for roughly 7 to 12 cycles using a sample-barcoded 5' primer and a J-beta primer mix. Via MiXCR, TCRdb re-called the 5' RACE reads, giving one row per CDR3 protein. The sample consists of roughly 1.9 million distinct CDR3 sequences, roughly two fifths of them appearing once. Sample: blood. The source is a human donor in good health.

This clonotype was counted only a few times. This chain joins TRBV7-9 and TRBJ2-1, with D possibly being TRBD2 (5 bases). The CDR3 spans 14 residues. The germline V and J ends were trimmed by 5 bases and 9 bases, with 17 bases remaining between them. The germline gives CDR1 SEHNR, CDR2 FQNEAQ (reference sequence). The CDR3 sequence is CASSATRDRGEQFF. The DNA for the CDR3 is TGTGCCAGCAGCGCCACTAGAGATCGCGGTGAGCAGTTCTTC.

This clonotype was seen at least ten times. The gene calls are TRBV6-6 and TRBJ2-5; 7 nucleotides agree with TRBD1. Looked up from germline, CDR1 is MNHNY and CDR2 is SVGAGI (reference sequence). V lost 6 bases, J lost 3 bases, and 10 bases stayed unmatched. The CDR3 spans 15 residues. CDR3 sequence (DNA): TGTGCCAGCAGAGAACCGGGACAGCGAGAAGAGACCCAGTACTTC. Protein: CASREPGQREETQYF.

The chain combines TRBV11-2 with TRBJ2-1; D might be TRBD1 (6 bases). CDR1 SGHAT and CDR2 FQNNGV come from the germline V gene. This CDR3 contains 13 residues. V was pared by 0 bases and J by 15 bases, with 15 bases between. This chain's CDR3 is CASSLDREGTRFF. CDR3 DNA sequence: TGTGCCAGCAGCTTAGATCGGGAAGGGACAAGGTTCTTC.

This clonotype was counted once. The rearrangement uses TRBV6-5 and TRBJ1-2; D gene uncertain. Germline CDR1 reads MNHEY; CDR2 reads SVGAGI. With 0 bases removed from V and 0 bases from J, the gap between germline ends came to 11 bases. The CDR3 runs to 16 residues. The CDR3 sequence is CASSYSVGEANYGYTF. The CDR3 nucleotides are TGTGCCAGCAGTTACTCCGTCGGGGAGGCTAACTATGGCTACACCTTC.

This clonotype occurred a few times. The chain combines TRBV5-5 with TRBJ2-7; D possibly corresponds to TRBD2 (5 bases). Germline-derived CDR1 and CDR2 are SGHKS and YYEKEE (reference sequence). V was trimmed by 2 bases and J by 1 base, leaving 16 bases between them. There are 16 residues in the CDR3. The DNA for the CDR3 is TGTGCCAGCAGCTTTGAGGCGAGGGCCCCTTCCTACGAGCAGTACTTC. This translates into CASSFEARAPSYEQYF.

This clonotype was picked up one time. The V gene is TRBV4-1, the J gene TRBJ1-1; 7 bases are a match to TRBD1. Germline CDR1 reads MGHRA; CDR2 reads YSYEKL. V shed 3 bases, J shed 0 bases, and the junction held 13 bases outside the gene matches. This CDR3 has 18 residues. The CDR3: CASSQLRGRGGLNTEAFF. DNA of the CDR3: TGCGCCAGCAGCCAGCTGAGGGGAAGAGGGGGCCTGAACACTGAAGCTTTCTTT.

The rearrangement joins TRBV13 to TRBJ1-2, with D uncertain. V was pared by 0 bases and J by 12 bases, with 14 bases between. This CDR3 has 13 residues. The germline gives CDR1 PRHDT, CDR2 FYEKMQ (reference sequence). The CDR3 spells CASSLGTLPLHTF. In nucleotides, the CDR3 is TGTGCCAGCAGCTTAGGGACTCTACCTCTACACACCTTC. Full variable domain (missing parts from reference TRBV13 and TRBJ1-2): AAGVIQSPRHLIKEKRETATLKCYPIPRHDTVYWYQQGPGQDPQFLISFYEKMQSDKGSIPDRFSAQQFSDYHSELNMSSLELGDSALYFCASSLGTLPLHTFGSGTRLTVV.

J is TRBJ2-5 and V is TRBV20-1, with TRBD2 identical over 8 bases. The J segment lost 1 base and the V segment lost 0 bases, leaving 10 bases of the junction unmatched. The germline gives CDR1 DFQATT, CDR2 SNEGSKA (reference sequence). The CDR3 is 17 amino acids. CDR3 residues: CSAREKSGAGAQETQYF. CDR3 bases: TGCAGTGCTAGAGAAAAATCCGGAGCGGGGGCCCAAGAGACCCAGTACTTC.

DNA for the CDR3: TGTGCCAGCAGAGACATTTGGGACCTTAAGATGTCTGAGCAGTACTTC. It yields the protein CASRDIWDLKMSEQYF. V is TRBV6-5 and J is TRBJ2-4; D possibly uses TRBD1 or TRBD2 (5 bases each). Germline assignment: CDR1 MNHEY and CDR2 SVGAGI. CDR3 size: 16 residues. Between the trimmed V and J ends, which lost 6 bases and 13 bases, there was a span of 28 bases.

V gene TRBV9 combines with J gene TRBJ1-4; the match to TRBD1 covers 8 bases. The CDR3 spans 18 residues. With 6 bases clipped from V and 2 bases from J, the junction kept 15 bases outside the gene matches. The germline V gene encodes CDR1 SGDLS and CDR2 YYNGEE. The CDR3 here is CASTIRTGKERTNEKLFF. CDR3 nucleotides: TGTGCCAGCACCATCCGGACAGGGAAGGAGAGGACTAATGAAAAACTGTTTTTT.

This clonotype has a handful of counts. The chain recombines TRBV29-1 with TRBJ2-1; 10 bases line up with TRBD1. The J call may be incorrect, as the DNA end agrees better with TRBJ2-7. The CDR3 consists of 15 residues. Germline V gene lookup returns CDR1 SQVTM and CDR2 ANQGSEA. CDR3 protein: CSVAGDRGSYNEQYF. Here the CDR3 DNA reads TGCAGCGTTGCCGGGGACAGGGGATCCTACAATGAGCAGTACTTC.

The genes are TRBV28 and TRBJ2-4, with D unresolved. The CDR3 contains 13 residues. Germline V gene data show CDR1 as MDHEN and CDR2 as SYDVKM. V dropped 2 bases and J dropped 13 bases, with 15 bases sitting between them. CDR3 sequence (DNA): TGTGCCAGCAGTTTAGTGCAGTCCTACAAGCAGTACTTC. It codes for CASSLVQSYKQYF.

The table lists this clonotype with a few counts. CDR3 residues: CASSLYLNRAALEQYF. CDR3 nucleotides: TGTGCCAGCAGCTTATATCTAAACCGGGCCGCCTTGGAGCAGTACTTC. The genes are TRBV7-8 and TRBJ2-7; D unresolved. The CDR3 runs to 16 residues. Looked up from germline, CDR1 is SGHVS and CDR2 is FQNEAQ. V shed 2 bases and J shed 7 bases, with 21 bases lying between them.

This clonotype was observed a few times. The rearrangement links TRBV20-1 to TRBJ1-1; TRBD1 aligns across 9 bases. CDR1 and CDR2 from the germline V gene are DFQATT and SNEGSKA (reference sequence). The CDR3 has 13 amino acids. The V gene end was trimmed by 3 bases and the J gene end by 5 bases; junction bases not matched to a gene: 4. The chain's CDR3 is CSASLGQGTEAFF. The CDR3 nucleotides read TGCAGTGCTAGTCTGGGACAGGGTACTGAAGCTTTCTTT.

A few counts support this clonotype. The chain carries TRBV20-1 and TRBJ2-3, with D unresolved. CDR1 is DFQATT and CDR2 is SNEGSKA in the germline V gene (reference sequence). The CDR3 has 13 residues. Trimming took 0 bases from V and 2 from J, leaving 6 bases between them. CDR3 sequence reads: CSARDYATDTQYF. In nucleotides, the CDR3 is TGCAGTGCTAGAGACTACGCCACAGATACGCAGTATTTT.